Listed here are 5 T cell receptor beta chains from one sample, sequenced in a study of T cells in Graves' hyperthyroidism and ophthalmopathy. RNA transcripts provided the source from which TCR beta CDR3 regions were amplified. HTBI primers were employed in a first-round RT-PCR of the TCR CDR3. TCRdb redid the calling of the multiplex PCR reads with MiXCR, one entry per CDR3 protein. This sample has more than 650,000 distinct CDR3 sequences, with 12% to 15% found just once. Sequenced: blood. The receptors come from a young woman with Graves' hyperthyroidism.

There are many counts of this clonotype. The V gene is TRBV12-3 or TRBV12-4, the J gene TRBJ2-7; D may be TRBD2 (5 bases). This CDR3 is 12 amino acids long. With 4 bases removed from V and 6 bases from J, the gap between germline ends came to 10 bases. The CDR3 loop is CASSSNAGEQYF. The CDR3 DNA follows: TGTGCCAGCAGTTCAAACGCGGGCGAGCAGTACTTC.

This chain links TRBV4-1 with TRBJ2-1, with 9 bases that match TRBD2. Losses at the gene ends were 1 base for V and 0 bases for J; bases not matched to a gene: 10. Germline V lookup: CDR1 MGHRA, CDR2 YSYEKL. The CDR3 extends over 19 amino acids. The CDR3 DNA is TGCGCCAGCAGCCAAGTATCTGCTAGCGGGGTAAGCTCCTACAATGAGCAGTTCTTC. Its translation is CASSQVSASGVSSYNEQFF.

The V gene is TRBV4-3, the J gene TRBJ1-2, with 8 positions matching TRBD1. The ends lost 5 bases at V and 6 bases at J; junction bases unmatched: 8. The CDR3 runs 14 residues. CDR1 is LGHNA and CDR2 is YSLEER in the germline V gene. CDR3 in amino acids: CASSKGDRGDGYTF. The CDR3 coding sequence is TGCGCCAGCAGCAAGGGAGACAGGGGCGATGGCTACACCTTC.

The V and J genes are TRBV5-1 and TRBJ2-7; D is uncertain. Germline V lookup: CDR1 SGHRS, CDR2 YFSETQ. The CDR3 is 16 amino acids. V was pared by 2 bases and J by 1 base, with 16 bases between. CDR3 loop: CASSFLPPDGSYEQYF. Here the CDR3 DNA reads TGCGCCAGCAGCTTCCTACCCCCGGACGGTTCCTACGAGCAGTACTTC.

This chain uses TRBV6-2 or TRBV6-3 with TRBJ1-2; 7 bases line up with TRBD1. The ends lost 6 bases at V and 2 bases at J; junction bases unmatched: 9. This CDR3 comprises 15 residues. CDR1 and CDR2 from the germline V gene are MNHEY and SVGEGT. The CDR3 loop is CASSPTGTANYGYTF. The CDR3 DNA sequence: TGTGCCAGCAGCCCGACAGGGACCGCGAACTATGGCTACACCTTC.